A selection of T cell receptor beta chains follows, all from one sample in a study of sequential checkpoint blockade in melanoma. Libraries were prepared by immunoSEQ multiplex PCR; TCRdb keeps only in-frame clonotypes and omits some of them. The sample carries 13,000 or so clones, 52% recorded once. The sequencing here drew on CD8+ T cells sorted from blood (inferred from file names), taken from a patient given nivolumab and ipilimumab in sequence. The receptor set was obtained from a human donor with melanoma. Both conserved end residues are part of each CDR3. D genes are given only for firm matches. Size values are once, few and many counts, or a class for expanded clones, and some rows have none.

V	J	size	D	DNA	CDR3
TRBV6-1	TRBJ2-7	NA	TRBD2	TGTGCCAGCACCCCGGGGGAGGGCTACGAGCAGTACTTC	CASTPGEGYEQYF
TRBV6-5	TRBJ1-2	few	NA	TGTGCCAGCAGCTGGGGGGGGGATGGCTACACCTTC	CASSWGGDGYTF
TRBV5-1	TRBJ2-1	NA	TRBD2	TGCGCCAGCAGCTTAAGGCTAGCGGGGGGGCGGGACAATGAGCAGTTCTTC	CASSLRLAGGRDNEQFF
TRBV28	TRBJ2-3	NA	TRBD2	TGTGCCAGCAGTTTTAGGGCTAGCGGGGGTGCTAGCACAGATACGCAGTATTTT	CASSFRASGGASTDTQYF
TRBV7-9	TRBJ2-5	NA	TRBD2	TGTGCCAGCAGCCCGGGACTAGCGGGAGTGGAGACCCAGTACTTC	CASSPGLAGVETQYF
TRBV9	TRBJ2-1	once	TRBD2	TGTGCCAGCAGCGCCCCGAGCGGGGGGACTTACAATGAGCAGTTCTTC	CASSAPSGGTYNEQFF
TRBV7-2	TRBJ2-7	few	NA	TGTGCCAGCAGCTTTCTAGGACAGCATACCTACGAGCAGTACTTC	CASSFLGQHTYEQYF
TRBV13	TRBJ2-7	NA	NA	TGTGCCAGCAGCTTATGGGGCGGCGAGCAGTACTTC	CASSLWGGEQYF
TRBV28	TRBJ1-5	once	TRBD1	TGTGCCAGCAGGTGGACAGGGGCAAGCAATCAGCCCCAGCATTTT	CASRWTGASNQPQHF
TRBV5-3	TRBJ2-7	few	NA	TGTGCCAGCGCGGGGACAGACTCCTACGAGCAGTACTTC	CASAGTDSYEQYF
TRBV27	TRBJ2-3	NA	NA	TGTGCCAGCAGTTTCCTGGCAGCGACCTCCACAGATACGCAGTATTTT	CASSFLAATSTDTQYF
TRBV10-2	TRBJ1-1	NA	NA	TGCGCCAGCAGGGGTCGGGGGTTGAACACTGAAGCTTTCTTT	CASRGRGLNTEAFF
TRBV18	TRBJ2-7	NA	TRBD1	TGTGCCAGCTCACCGCCCGACAGGGGGCCGAACTACGAGCAGTACTTC	CASSPPDRGPNYEQYF
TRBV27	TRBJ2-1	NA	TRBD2	TGTGCCAGCAGCCCCTATATAGCGGGGGGACAGGATGAGCAGTTCTTC	CASSPYIAGGQDEQFF
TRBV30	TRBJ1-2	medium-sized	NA	TGTGCCTGGAGTGTACGACTCCCCGGGACTTATGGCTACACCTTC	CAWSVRLPGTYGYTF
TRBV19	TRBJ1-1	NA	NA	TGTGCCAGTAGTTACAGGGTGACGAACACTGAAGCTTTCTTT	CASSYRVTNTEAFF
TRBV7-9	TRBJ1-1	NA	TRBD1	TGTGCCAGCAGCGGGACAGGGTCAGCGCCGAACACTGAAGCTTTCTTT	CASSGTGSAPNTEAFF
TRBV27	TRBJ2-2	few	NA	TGTGCCAGCAGTTTCCTCGCGGCCGGGGAGCTGTTTTTT	CASSFLAAGELFF
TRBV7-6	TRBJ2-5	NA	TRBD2	TGTGCCAGCAGCGTCGGTATGGGGGGAGCGGGAGACCAAGAGACCCAGTACTTC	CASSVGMGGAGDQETQYF
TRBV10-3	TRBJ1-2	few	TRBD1	TGTGCCATCAGTGACCCCCTGACAGGGGAGGACTATGGCTACACCTTC	CAISDPLTGEDYGYTF
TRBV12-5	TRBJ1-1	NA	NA	TGTGCTAGTGGTTTGAGTCGGGTTATGAACACTGAAGCTTTCTTT	CASGLSRVMNTEAFF
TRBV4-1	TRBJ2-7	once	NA	TGCGCCAGCAGCCAAGCGCAGCGGTCTTCCTCCTACGAGCAGTACTTC	CASSQAQRSSSYEQYF